This T cell receptor beta chain was sequenced in a study of beta chain features in type 1 diabetes. Germline V gives CDR1 SQVTM, CDR2 ANQGSEA. V lost 4 bases to trimming and J lost 5 bases; unmatched junction nucleotides: 1. This CDR3 region has 12 residues. By way of CD45RO/CCR7/CD25/CD127/CD95/CD27, the CD4+ regulatory, stem cell-like memory, central memory and naive cells were sorted. Whole-study findings and limits: The study found fewer insertions and more deletions at VDJ junctions in type 1 diabetes patients. Shortening of TCRB CDR3s, moderate but significant, appeared in all four CD4+ subsets of Type 1 diabetes patients.

Worth noting for this clone: Its specificity is unknown.

As every portion of the isolated RNA was reverse transcribed, the sequencing read expressed TCRB transcripts. Several million reads on average were seen across naive, central memory and regulatory T cell samples. Measured with immunoSEQ multiplex PCR; TCRdb has only the in-frame clones, and not every one. Seen here are fewer than 110,000 clones, under 30% observed once, and the top ten hold less than 0.65%. The receptor was derived from a woman between 18 and 29 years old with type 1 diabetes. Sequencing used central memory CD4+ T cells from blood. This chain joins TRBV29-1 and TRBJ2-5; the match to TRBD2 covers 10 bases. The CDR3 DNA reads as TGCAGCGTTGCACTAGCGGGGGAGACCCAGTACTTC. Its translation: CSVALAGETQYF.